This is a list of T cell receptor beta chains from one sample in a study of control samples from healthy donors and cancer patients. The protocol was immunoSEQ multiplex PCR, while the TCRdb copy is restricted to in-frame clones and leaves out a portion. The sample lists fewer than 130,000 clones; around nine tenths were seen once. Sequences were obtained from PBMCs. Receptor source: a woman aged 55 to 70 with lung cancer. Both conserved end residues are part of each CDR3. The D gene is left open where the match is weak. Clone size is stated in some rows and not others, as once, few, many or a class when expanded.

. . TRBJ2-1 13 TRBV6-5 TGTGCCAGCACCCCACTAGGAGCCAATGAGCAGTTCTTC CASTPLGANEQFF
. TRBD1 TRBJ1-2 14 TRBV5-8 TGTGCCAGCAGCCCTACCGACAGGGGGTCTAGCTACACCTTC CASSPTDRGSSYTF
. TRBD1 TRBJ1-1 14 TRBV6-2/TRBV6-3 TGTGCCAGCAGTTTAGGGGGCGCGGATACTGAAGCTTTCTTT CASSLGGADTEAFF
. . TRBJ1-4 15 TRBV5-5 TGTGCCAGCAGCTGGGTGGGGGCTACTAATGAAAAACTGTTTTTT CASSWVGATNEKLFF
. TRBD2 TRBJ2-1 14 TRBV29-1 TGCAGCGTTGAGACTAGCGGGAGGGAAAATGAGCAGTTCTTC CSVETSGRENEQFF
. . TRBJ1-6 17 TRBV28 TGTGCCAGCAGTTTAAGATCCCAGCCTACTACCCATTCACCCCTCCACTTT CASSLRSQPTTHSPLHF
. . TRBJ2-1 15 TRBV9 TGTGCCAGCAGCGTAGTACCTAACAGCCACCAGGAGCAGTTCTTC CASSVVPNSHQEQFF
once TRBD1 TRBJ1-2 16 TRBV18 TGTGCCAGCTCACCACCGCCGGGACAGGATTCCTATGGCTACACCTTC CASSPPPGQDSYGYTF
. . TRBJ2-5 14 TRBV28 TGTGCCAGCAGTTCCCCCCCGGGGGTAGAGACCCAGTACTTC CASSSPPGVETQYF
few TRBD1 TRBJ2-5 16 TRBV7-2 TGTGCCAGCAGCTTAGCATCGACAGGGGGTGTCGAGACCCAGTACTTC CASSLASTGGVETQYF
. . TRBJ2-1 14 TRBV5-6 TGTGCCAGCAGCTTCGGCGGGGGCGTCAATGAGCAGTTCTTC CASSFGGGVNEQFF
once TRBD1 TRBJ1-2 15 TRBV14 TGTGCCAGCAGCCCCTGGACAGGGGGCGCGGGAGGCTACACCTTC CASSPWTGGAGGYTF
. . TRBJ1-3 14 TRBV6-5 TGTGCCAGCACACCCATAAACTCTGGAAACACCATATATTTT CASTPINSGNTIYF
. . TRBJ1-4 15 TRBV6-1 TGTGCCAGCAGTGAACAACCAGGGATAGGTGAAAAACTGTTTTTT CASSEQPGIGEKLFF
. . TRBJ1-1 14 TRBV2 TGTGCCAGCAGTGAGCAGGCTTCGAACACTGAAGCTTTCTTT CASSEQASNTEAFF
. . TRBJ1-2 15 TRBV3-1/TRBV3-2 TGTGCCAGCAGCCAGGGGGGGGGAACTAACTATGGCTACACCTTC CASSQGGGTNYGYTF
. . TRBJ1-1 13 TRBV6-4 TGTGCCAGCAGCCGGGACACCCACACTGAAGCTTTCTTT CASSRDTHTEAFF
. TRBD1 TRBJ1-2 13 TRBV12-3/TRBV12-4 TGTGCCAGCAGCCGGGGACAGCTCTATGGCTACACCTTC CASSRGQLYGYTF
. TRBD1 TRBJ2-7 14 TRBV3-1/TRBV3-2 TGTGCCAGCAGCTCCCGGGGACAGGGCACCGAGCAGTACTTC CASSSRGQGTEQYF
. . TRBJ1-2 13 TRBV28 TGTGCCAGCAGTTTGGCTACTAACTATGGCTACACCTTC CASSLATNYGYTF
. . TRBJ2-4 16 TRBV5-1 TGCGCCAGCAGCTTGGTGGCGGGGCTAGCCAAAAACATTCAGTACTTC CASSLVAGLAKNIQYF
. . TRBJ1-4 15 TRBV7-2 TGTGCCAGCAGCCTATACAGGGCCCCAAATGAAAAACTGTTTTTT CASSLYRAPNEKLFF
once . TRBJ2-5 10 TRBV7-9 TGTGCCAGCAGCGTACAAACCCAGTACTTC CASSVQTQYF
. . TRBJ2-2 14 TRBV5-1 TGCGCCAGCAGCTTGGGGGTTCCCGCCGGGGAGCTGTTTTTT CASSLGVPAGELFF
. . TRBJ1-2 13 TRBV7-2 TGTGCCAGCAGCTTAGACGGCAGCTATGGCTACACCTTC CASSLDGSYGYTF
. . TRBJ1-2 15 TRBV9 TGTGCCAGCAGCTCCCGGGGATCGCTTAACTATGGCTACACCTTC CASSSRGSLNYGYTF
. . TRBJ1-1 16 TRBV5-1 TGCGCCAGCAGCTGGGATACAGGGTATGGGAACACTGAAGCTTTCTTT CASSWDTGYGNTEAFF
. TRBD1 TRBJ1-2 14 TRBV27 TGTGCCAGCAGCCCGACAGGGCGGAACTATGGCTACACCTTC CASSPTGRNYGYTF
. TRBD1 TRBJ2-5 15 TRBV5-6 TGTGCCAGCAGCTTGGGACAGGGGGCACAAGAGACCCAGTACTTC CASSLGQGAQETQYF
. . TRBJ1-5 13 TRBV6-2/TRBV6-3 TGTGCCAGCAGTTACTCGACAGCTCAGCCCCAGCATTTT CASSYSTAQPQHF
. . TRBJ1-3 14 TRBV4-1 TGCGCCAGCAGCCAAGACCCCAGGGGAAACACCATATATTTT CASSQDPRGNTIYF
. . TRBJ2-3 15 TRBV5-1 TGCGCCAGCAGCTTGAGCGGATGGAACACAGATACGCAGTATTTT CASSLSGWNTDTQYF
. . TRBJ1-2 12 TRBV19 TGTGCCAGTAGTCCAGGGTCCTATGGCTACACCTTC CASSPGSYGYTF
once TRBD1 TRBJ1-1 16 TRBV12-5 TGTGCTAGTGGTCCCCCGAGGACAGGAGGCAACACTGAAGCTTTCTTT CASGPPRTGGNTEAFF
. . TRBJ2-5 15 TRBV5-1 TGCGCCAGCAGCTTTACCGACAGGACTCAAGAGACCCAGTACTTC CASSFTDRTQETQYF
once TRBD1 TRBJ2-7 13 TRBV11-2 TGTGCCAGCAGCCCCGGACAGGGTCGCGAGCAGTACTTC CASSPGQGREQYF
. TRBD1 TRBJ1-4 13 TRBV5-5 TGTGCCAGCAGCGGGACAGGGCTTGAAAAACTGTTTTTT CASSGTGLEKLFF
few . TRBJ2-1 16 TRBV27 TGTGCCAGCAGTTTCATTGGAGGGGGTACAGACAATGAGCAGTTCTTC CASSFIGGGTDNEQFF
. TRBD1 TRBJ2-2 18 TRBV28 TGTGCCAGCAGGCTGGGAGGATCGGGACAGGGGAACACCGGGGAGCTGTTTTTT CASRLGGSGQGNTGELFF
. . TRBJ2-5 15 TRBV5-4 TGTGCCACCGGACCGGGGTCCCGAGGGGGAGAGACCCAGTACTTC CATGPGSRGGETQYF
. . TRBJ2-7 15 TRBV9 TGTGCCAGCAGCACTCGGGACGGGAGCTCCTACGAGCAGTACTTC CASSTRDGSSYEQYF
. . TRBJ2-1 13 TRBV7-8 TGTGCCAGCAGCTTAGTTTTAGCCTATGAGCAGTTCTTC CASSLVLAYEQFF
once . TRBJ2-5 14 TRBV7-6 TGTGCCAGCAGCCCGGCGACATTTATAGAGACCCAGTACTTC CASSPATFIETQYF
few . TRBJ1-6 15 TRBV3-1/TRBV3-2 TGTGCCAGCAGCCAAGGAACAGGTCTCGGCGCACCCCTCCACTTT CASSQGTGLGAPLHF
. TRBD2 TRBJ2-7 13 TRBV12-3/TRBV12-4 TGTGCCAGCAGTTTGAGGTCGGGGGGCGAGCAGTACTTC CASSLRSGGEQYF
. . TRBJ1-6 12 TRBV12-3/TRBV12-4 TGTGCCAGCACCCTGACTAATCCACCCCTCCACTTT CASTLTNPPLHF
. . TRBJ1-4 14 TRBV7-2 TGTGCCAGCCGTCCCGGAGCAACTAATGAAAAACTGTTTTTT CASRPGATNEKLFF
. . TRBJ1-3 12 TRBV15 TGTGCCACCCGAGACACAGGAAACACCATATATTTT CATRDTGNTIYF